These 10 T cell receptor beta chains originate from one sample sequenced in a study of cytomegalovirus exposure and HLA in healthy donors. Primers: 60 Vbeta forward and 13 Jbeta reverse. Using immunoSEQ multiplex PCR, the repertoire was profiled, and TCRdb retains in-frame clones only, with some absent. Among about 190,000 clones listed, 85% were seen once. The material sequenced was PBMCs. The receptor set was obtained from a boy aged 2 to 9 in good health and CMV-seronegative.

This chain uses TRBV7-8 with TRBJ2-1, with 9 bases aligning to TRBD2. CDR3 length: 20 amino acids. Germline trimming cut 5 bases from V and 4 bases from J; bases unmatched to any gene: 21. Germline V CDR1 and CDR2: SGHVS, FQNEAQ. The CDR3 here is CASSPGAYSRAGGRYNEQFF. In nucleotides, the CDR3 is TGTGCCAGCAGCCCCGGGGCTTACAGTCGGGCGGGAGGGCGATACAATGAGCAGTTCTTC. Drawing the rest from reference TRBV7-8 and TRBJ2-1, the complete variable domain is GAGVSQSPRYKVAKRGQDVALRCDPISGHVSLFWYQQALGQGPEFLTYFQNEAQLDKSGLPSDRFFAERPEGSVSTLKIQRTQQEDSAVYLCASSPGAYSRAGGRYNEQFFGPGTRLTVL.

This clone was counted between two and nine times. V and J are TRBV19 and TRBJ1-1, with D possibly being TRBD1 (6 bases). Germline assignment: CDR1 LNHDA and CDR2 SQIVND (reference sequence). The CDR3 is made up of 15 amino acids. Trimming pared 5 bases from V and 0 bases from J, leaving 13 bases between. The CDR3 protein is CASSRHRDLNTEAFF. CDR3 in DNA: TGTGCCAGTAGTCGGCACAGGGATTTGAACACTGAAGCTTTCTTT.

The chain joins TRBV7-6 to TRBJ2-7; D is possibly TRBD1 (7 bases). This CDR3 spans 15 amino acids. Per the germline V gene, CDR1 is SGHVS and CDR2 is FNYEAQ. V was pared by 1 base and J by 4 bases, with 14 bases between. The CDR3 sequence: CASSLVRGVRYEQYF. The DNA of the CDR3 is TGTGCCAGCAGCTTAGTCAGGGGGGTAAGGTACGAGCAGTACTTC.

This chain connects TRBV27 to TRBJ1-1, with 9 bases lining up with TRBD1. The junction had 5 bases not matched to a gene; V was cut back by 0 bases and J by 0 bases. Looked up from germline, CDR1 is MNHEY and CDR2 is SMNVEV (reference sequence). The CDR3 sequence is 17 residues long. The CDR3 bases are TGTGCCAGCAGTTTATCGAGGACAGGGGCAGTGAACACTGAAGCTTTCTTT. Encoded protein: CASSLSRTGAVNTEAFF.

The gene calls are TRBV5-1 and TRBJ1-5; possible D gene TRBD1, 6 bases. CDR1 SGHRS and CDR2 YFSETQ come from the germline V gene. This CDR3 region has 14 residues. V was pared by 4 bases and J by 2 bases, with 10 bases between. The CDR3 reads CASSPDSGNQPQHF. Here the CDR3 DNA reads TGCGCCAGCAGCCCGGACAGCGGCAATCAGCCCCAGCATTTT. The whole variable domain, filled in from reference TRBV5-1 and TRBJ1-5, reads KAGVTQTPRYLIKTRGQQVTLSCSPISGHRSVSWYQQTPGQGLQFLFEYFSETQRNKGNFPGRFSGRQFSNSRSEMNVSTLELGDSALYLCASSPDSGNQPQHFGDGTRLSIL.

V and J are TRBV7-9 and TRBJ2-1; a weak D match, TRBD2 (5 bases). Germline CDR1 reads SEHNR; CDR2 reads FQNEAQ (reference sequence). The V gene lost 1 base and the J gene lost 7 bases, with 11 bases spanning the gap. This CDR3 spans 14 amino acids. The CDR3 reads CASSLVETGNEQFF. CDR3 bases: TGTGCCAGCAGCTTAGTGGAAACGGGAAATGAGCAGTTCTTC.

The V call is TRBV30, the J call TRBJ2-1, with TRBD2 as a possible D gene (6 bases). The CDR3 covers 15 residues. Germline V gene data show CDR1 as GTSNPN and CDR2 as SVGIG (reference sequence). Trimming removed 5 bases at V and 1 base at J, with 15 bases between. This CDR3 reads CAWLSGEYSYNEQFF. In DNA, the CDR3 is TGTGCCTGGCTCTCGGGGGAGTATTCCTACAATGAGCAGTTCTTC.

The rearrangement links TRBV28 to TRBJ2-7; 8 positions agree with TRBD2. This CDR3 is built from 15 residues. Germline V lookup: CDR1 MDHEN, CDR2 SYDVKM. J was trimmed by 3 bases and V by 6 bases; bases with no gene match: 10. As DNA, the CDR3 is TGTGCCAGCAGCCCACGCGGGACTAGGAACTACGAGCAGTACTTC. This translates into CASSPRGTRNYEQYF.

The chain uses TRBV7-2 and TRBJ2-3; D ambiguous. Germline CDR1 is SGHTA and CDR2 is FQGNSA. The CDR3 has 13 amino acids. The V end lost 0 bases, the J end lost 5 bases, and 6 bases lay between the germline ends. CDR3 region: CASSLARGDTQYF. CDR3 coding DNA: TGTGCCAGCAGCTTAGCACGCGGAGATACGCAGTATTTT. The full variable domain, completed using reference TRBV7-2 and TRBJ2-3, is GAGVSQSPSNKVTEKGKDVELRCDPISGHTALYWYRQSLGQGLEFLIYFQGNSAPDKSGLPSDRFSAERTGGSVSTLTIQRTQQEDSAVYLCASSLARGDTQYFGPGTRLTVL.

The chain is built from TRBV23-1 and TRBJ2-7; D is undetermined. TRBV23-1 is reported as an ORF; its role is uncertain. The CDR3 covers 12 residues. Trimming pared 7 bases from V and 3 bases from J, leaving 10 bases between. The CDR3 DNA reads TGCGCCAGCACCTGGGCGGACTACGAGCAGTACGTC. The encoded protein is CASTWADYEQYV.